This TCR beta chain was recorded in a study of vaccination and CD4 T cells after COVID-19. Across the study: Post-COVID samples were collected a median 101 days following diagnosis, spanning 35 to 161.

Sequence data for DNA of cultured CD4+ T cells were generated by the Oncomine TCR Beta short-read assay. The genomic DNA was obtained from cultured CD4+ T cells by extraction with the QIAamp micro DNA kit. A single record per CDR3 protein comes from TCRdb applying MiXCR to the PCR reads. The table shows around 10,000 distinct CDR3 sequences, with approximately 40% occurring only once. The CDR3 totals 14 residues. Trimming cost V 5 bases and J 4 bases; bases outside gene matches: 6. Germline CDR1 SGHNT, CDR2 YENEEA. Treatment denoted: roughly 11-day PBMC culture with coronavirus spike peptide pools or control peptides (ViraFEST assay). To note about this clonotype: Its antigen is not identified.

Sequenced: CD4+ T cells from blood, cultured in vitro. The chain combines TRBV11-3 with TRBJ2-7, with TRBD1 matching 9 bases. The sequence came from a human donor who had recovered from COVID-19. CDR3 region: CASSLGTGPYEQYF. CDR3 in DNA: TGTGCCAGCAGCCTGGGGACAGGGCCTTACGAGCAGTACTTC.